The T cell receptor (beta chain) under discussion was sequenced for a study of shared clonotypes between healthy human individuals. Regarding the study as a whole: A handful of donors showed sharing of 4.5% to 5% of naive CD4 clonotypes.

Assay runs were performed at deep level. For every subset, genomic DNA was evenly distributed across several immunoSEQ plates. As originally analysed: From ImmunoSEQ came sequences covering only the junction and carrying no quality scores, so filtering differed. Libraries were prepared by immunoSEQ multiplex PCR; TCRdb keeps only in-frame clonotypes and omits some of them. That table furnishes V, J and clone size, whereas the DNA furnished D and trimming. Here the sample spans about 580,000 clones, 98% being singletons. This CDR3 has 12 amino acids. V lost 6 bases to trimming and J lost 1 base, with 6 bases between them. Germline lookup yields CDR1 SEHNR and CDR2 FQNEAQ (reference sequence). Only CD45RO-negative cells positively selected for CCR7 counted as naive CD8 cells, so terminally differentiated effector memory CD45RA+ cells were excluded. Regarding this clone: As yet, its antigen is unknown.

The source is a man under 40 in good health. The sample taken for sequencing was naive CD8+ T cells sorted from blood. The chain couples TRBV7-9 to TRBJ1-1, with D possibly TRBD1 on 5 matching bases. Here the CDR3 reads CASRTENTEAFF. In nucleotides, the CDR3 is TGTGCCAGCAGGACAGAGAACACTGAAGCTTTCTTT.